The present TCR beta chain was sequenced within a study of siplizumab effects on memory and regulatory T cells. Profiled with immunoSEQ multiplex PCR; TCRdb holds only in-frame clones, not every one. Of roughly 25,000 clones in the sample, 80% to 90% were seen once. Trimming took 3 bases from V and 0 from J; bases not matched to a gene: 4. Per the germline V gene, CDR1 is KGHSH and CDR2 is LQKENI. This CDR3 contains 15 residues. The sequenced material came from memory CD4+ T cells sorted from blood. The source is a human donor in good health. The chain couples TRBV18 to TRBJ1-2; 7 bases line up with TRBD1. CDR3 coding DNA: TGTGCCAGCTCACCGCGGACAGGCCCTAACTATGGCTACACCTTC. It specifies CASSPRTGPNYGYTF. The variable domain in full, completed from reference TRBV18 and TRBJ1-2, reads NAGVMQNPRHLVRRRGQEARLRCSPMKGHSHVYWYRQLPEEGLKFMVYLQKENIIDESGMPKERFSAEFPKEGPSILRIQQVVRGDSAAYFCASSPRTGPNYGYTFGSGTRLTVV.